The clone carrying this T cell receptor (beta chain) was observed a few times. With constant-segment primers, 5'RACE yielded cDNA libraries of TCR alpha and TCR beta that carried sample barcodes and UMIs. TCRdb reanalysed the 5' RACE reads using MiXCR and keeps one entry per CDR3 protein. The sample holds fewer than 400,000 distinct CDR3 sequences, 15% to 20% seen once. This entry comes from a study of T-cell memory formation after mild COVID-19. CDR1 is SGHDT, CDR2 YYEEEE, per germline. The CDR3 has 14 residues. V was clipped by 0 bases and J by 4 bases; unmatched bases: 3. The sequence was obtained from a young man who had mild COVID-19 (a few samples of this study predate the infection). Cell type and time point are not known. The genes are TRBV5-6 and TRBJ2-5; 7 bases agree with TRBD2. Input material: PBMCs or a T cell subset sorted from them (not recorded which). The CDR3 DNA sequence: TGTGCCAGCAGCTTGGGGACTAGTTTAGAGACCCAGTACTTC. Its protein product is CASSLGTSLETQYF. Based on the CDR3 plus reference TRBV5-6 and TRBJ2-5, the full variable domain is DAGVTQSPTHLIKTRGQQVTLRCSPKSGHDTVSWYQQALGQGPQFIFQYYEEEERQRGNFPDRFSGHQFPNYSSELNVNALLLGDSALYLCASSLGTSLETQYFGPGTRLLVL.